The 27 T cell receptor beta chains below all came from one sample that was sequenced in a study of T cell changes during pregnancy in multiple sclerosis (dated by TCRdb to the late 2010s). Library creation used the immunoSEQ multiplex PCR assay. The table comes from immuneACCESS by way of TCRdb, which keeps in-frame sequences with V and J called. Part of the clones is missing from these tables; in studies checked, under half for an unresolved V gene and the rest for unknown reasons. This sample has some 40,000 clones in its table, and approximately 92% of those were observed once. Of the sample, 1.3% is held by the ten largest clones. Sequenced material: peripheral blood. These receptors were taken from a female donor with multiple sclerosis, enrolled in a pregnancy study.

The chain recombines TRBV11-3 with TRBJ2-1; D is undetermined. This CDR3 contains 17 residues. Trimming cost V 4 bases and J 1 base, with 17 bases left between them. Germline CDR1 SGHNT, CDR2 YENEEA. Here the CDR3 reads CASSSFSDSLSYNEQFF. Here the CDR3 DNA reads TGTGCCAGCAGCTCCTTCAGCGACTCCCTATCCTACAATGAGCAGTTCTTC.

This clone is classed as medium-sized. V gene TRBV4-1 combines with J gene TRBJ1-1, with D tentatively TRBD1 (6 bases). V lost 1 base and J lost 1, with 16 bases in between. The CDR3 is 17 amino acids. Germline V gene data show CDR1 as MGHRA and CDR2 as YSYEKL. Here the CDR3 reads CASSQARGDGKNTEAFF. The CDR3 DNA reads TGCGCCAGCAGCCAAGCAAGGGGGGACGGCAAGAACACTGAAGCTTTCTTT.

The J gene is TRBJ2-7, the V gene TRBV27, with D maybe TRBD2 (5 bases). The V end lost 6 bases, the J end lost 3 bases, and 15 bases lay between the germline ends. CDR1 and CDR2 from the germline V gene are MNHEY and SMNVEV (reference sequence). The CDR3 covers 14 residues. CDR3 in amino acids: CASSGRERSYEQYF. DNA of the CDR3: TGTGCCAGCAGCGGTCGGGAACGGAGCTACGAGCAGTACTTC.

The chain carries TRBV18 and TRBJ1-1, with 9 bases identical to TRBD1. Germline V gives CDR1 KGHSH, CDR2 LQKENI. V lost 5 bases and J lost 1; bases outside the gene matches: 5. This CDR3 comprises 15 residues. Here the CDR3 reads CASSAQGAGNTEAFF. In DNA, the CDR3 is TGTGCCAGCTCAGCACAGGGGGCAGGGAACACTGAAGCTTTCTTT.

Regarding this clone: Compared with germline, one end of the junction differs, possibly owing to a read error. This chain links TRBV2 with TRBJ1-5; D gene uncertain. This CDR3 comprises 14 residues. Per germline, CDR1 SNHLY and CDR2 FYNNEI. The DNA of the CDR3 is TGTGCCAGCAGTGAAACCAGGAGCAGTCAGCCCCAGCATTTT. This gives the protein CASSETRSSQPQHF.

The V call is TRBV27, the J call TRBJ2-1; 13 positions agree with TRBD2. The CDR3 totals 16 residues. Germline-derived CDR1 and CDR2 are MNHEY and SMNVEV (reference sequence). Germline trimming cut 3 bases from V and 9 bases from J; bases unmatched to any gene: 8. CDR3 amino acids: CASSFLLAGGPVEQFF. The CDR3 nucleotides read TGTGCCAGCAGTTTCCTACTAGCGGGAGGGCCAGTTGAGCAGTTCTTC.

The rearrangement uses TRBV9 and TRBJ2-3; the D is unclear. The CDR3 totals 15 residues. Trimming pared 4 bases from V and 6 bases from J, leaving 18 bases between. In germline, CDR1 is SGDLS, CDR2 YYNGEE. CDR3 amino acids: CASSPRPLNSDTQYF. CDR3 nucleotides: TGTGCCAGCAGCCCCCGGCCCCTAAATTCGGATACGCAGTATTTT.

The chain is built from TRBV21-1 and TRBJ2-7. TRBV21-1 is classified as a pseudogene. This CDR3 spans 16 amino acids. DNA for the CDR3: TGTGCCAGCAGCAAAGCGCCCTGCCTGGGTGAGTACGAGCAGTACTTC. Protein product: CASSKAPCLGEYEQYF.

The CDR3 loop reads CASSGDLIGSGELFF. DNA of the CDR3: TGTGCCAGCAGTGGGGACTTAATCGGGAGCGGGGAGCTGTTTTTT. The V and J genes are TRBV6-1 and TRBJ2-2; perhaps TRBD2 as D (6 bases). The germline V gene encodes CDR1 MNHNS and CDR2 SASEGT. The CDR3 runs 15 residues. Trimming removed 4 bases from V and 7 bases from J, with 16 bases in between.

CDR3 coding DNA: TGTGCCAGCAAGACAGACAGGGGTAACACTGAAGCTTTCTTT. Translation gives CASKTDRGNTEAFF. The rearrangement uses TRBV6-1 and TRBJ1-1; 8 nucleotides line up with TRBD1. With V trimmed by 7 bases and J by 2 bases, 6 bases remained unmatched. Germline V gives CDR1 MNHNS, CDR2 SASEGT. This CDR3 is 14 amino acids long.

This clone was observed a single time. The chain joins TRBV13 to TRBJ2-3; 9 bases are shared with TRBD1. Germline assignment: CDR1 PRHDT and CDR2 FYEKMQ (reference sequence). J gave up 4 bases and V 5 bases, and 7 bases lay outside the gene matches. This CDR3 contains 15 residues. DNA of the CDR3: TGTGCCAGCAGCCGAGAAGGACAGGGGTCAGATACGCAGTATTTT. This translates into CASSREGQGSDTQYF.

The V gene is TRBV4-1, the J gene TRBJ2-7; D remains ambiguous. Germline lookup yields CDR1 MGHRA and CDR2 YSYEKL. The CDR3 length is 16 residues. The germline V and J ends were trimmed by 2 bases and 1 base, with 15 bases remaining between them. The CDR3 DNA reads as TGCGCCAGCAGCCAACAGGACCTTATGGCATCCTACGAGCAGTACTTC. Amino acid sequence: CASSQQDLMASYEQYF.

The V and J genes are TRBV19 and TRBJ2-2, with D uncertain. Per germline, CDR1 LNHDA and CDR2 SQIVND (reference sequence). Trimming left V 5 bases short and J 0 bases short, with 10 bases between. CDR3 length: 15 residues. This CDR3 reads CASSSMAANTGELFF. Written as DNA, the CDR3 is TGTGCCAGTAGTTCGATGGCGGCGAACACCGGGGAGCTGTTTTTT.

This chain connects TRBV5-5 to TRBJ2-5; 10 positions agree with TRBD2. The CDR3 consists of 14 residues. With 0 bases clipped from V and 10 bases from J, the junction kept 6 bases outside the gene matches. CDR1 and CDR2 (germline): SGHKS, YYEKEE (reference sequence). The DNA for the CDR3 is TGTGCCAGCAGCTTGGGGCTAGCGGGAGCGGACCAGTACTTC. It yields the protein CASSLGLAGADQYF. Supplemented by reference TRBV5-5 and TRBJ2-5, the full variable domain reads DAGVTQSPTHLIKTRGQQVTLRCSPISGHKSVSWYQQVLGQGPQFIFQYYEKEERGRGNFPDRFSARQFPNYSSELNVNALLLGDSALYLCASSLGLAGADQYFGPGTRLLVL.

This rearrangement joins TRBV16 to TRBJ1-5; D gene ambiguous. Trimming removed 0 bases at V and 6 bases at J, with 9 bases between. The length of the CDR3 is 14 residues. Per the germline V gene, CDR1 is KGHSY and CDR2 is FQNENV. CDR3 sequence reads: CASSQSEGSQPQHF. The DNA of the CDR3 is TGTGCCAGCAGCCAATCGGAAGGATCTCAGCCCCAGCATTTT.

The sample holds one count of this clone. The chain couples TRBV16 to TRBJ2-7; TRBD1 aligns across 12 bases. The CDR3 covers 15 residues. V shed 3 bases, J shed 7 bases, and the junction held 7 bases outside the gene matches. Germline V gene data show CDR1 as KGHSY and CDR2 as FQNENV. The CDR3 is CASSQPGQGAWEQYF. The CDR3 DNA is TGTGCCAGCAGCCAGCCGGGACAGGGGGCGTGGGAGCAGTACTTC.

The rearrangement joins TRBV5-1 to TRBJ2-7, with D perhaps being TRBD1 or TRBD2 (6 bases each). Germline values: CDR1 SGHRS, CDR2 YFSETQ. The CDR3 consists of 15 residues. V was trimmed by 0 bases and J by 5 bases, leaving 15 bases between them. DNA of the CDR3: TGCGCCAGCAGCTTGGGATTCGGGGGCGCTGACGAGCAGTACTTC. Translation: CASSLGFGGADEQYF.

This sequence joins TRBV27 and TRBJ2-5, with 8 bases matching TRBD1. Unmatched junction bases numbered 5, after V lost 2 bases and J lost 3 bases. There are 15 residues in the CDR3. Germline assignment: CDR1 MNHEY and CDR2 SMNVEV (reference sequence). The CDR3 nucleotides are TGTGCCAGCAGTTTAAGGAGGACAGGGAAAGAGACCCAGTACTTC. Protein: CASSLRRTGKETQYF.

The CDR3 protein is CASSSSQGNTEAFF. CDR3 bases: TGTGCCAGCAGCTCATCTCAGGGAAACACTGAAGCTTTCTTT. V gene TRBV7-9 combines with J gene TRBJ1-1, with D possibly being TRBD1 (5 bases). The V end was cut by 4 bases, the J end by 2 bases, with 11 bases between. The CDR3 length is 14 residues. The germline V gene has CDR1 SEHNR and CDR2 FQNEAQ (reference sequence).

CDR3 bases: TGTGCCTGGATTCCGGCGCCGGCTTTCTTT. It encodes CAWIPAPAFF. The chain recombines TRBV30 with TRBJ1-1, with D hard to call. The length of the CDR3 is 10 residues. Germline CDR1 GTSNPN, CDR2 SVGIG (reference sequence). Trimming removed 4 bases from V and 11 bases from J, with 11 bases in between.

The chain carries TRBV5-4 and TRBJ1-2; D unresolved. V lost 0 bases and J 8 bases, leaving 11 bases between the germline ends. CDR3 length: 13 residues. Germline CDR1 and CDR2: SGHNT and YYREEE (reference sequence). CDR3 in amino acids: CASSLAGVEGYTF. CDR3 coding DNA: TGTGCCAGCAGCTTGGCCGGGGTAGAGGGCTACACCTTC.

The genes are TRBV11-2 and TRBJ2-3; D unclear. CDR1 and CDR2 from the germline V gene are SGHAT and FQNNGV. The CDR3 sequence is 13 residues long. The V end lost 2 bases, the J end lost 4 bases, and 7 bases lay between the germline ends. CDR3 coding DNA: TGTGCCAGCAGCTTACGTCGACCAGATACGCAGTATTTT. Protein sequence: CASSLRRPDTQYF.

The CDR3, as DNA: TGCGCCAGCAGTGAGATTGTAGCGGGAGAGAACAATGAGCAGTTCTTC. This encodes CASSEIVAGENNEQFF. The chain has TRBV10-1 and TRBJ2-1; 9 bases line up with TRBD2. CDR1 is WNHNN and CDR2 is SYGVQD in the germline V gene (reference sequence). The CDR3 covers 16 residues. The junction had 7 bases not matched to a gene; V was cut back by 2 bases and J by 5 bases.

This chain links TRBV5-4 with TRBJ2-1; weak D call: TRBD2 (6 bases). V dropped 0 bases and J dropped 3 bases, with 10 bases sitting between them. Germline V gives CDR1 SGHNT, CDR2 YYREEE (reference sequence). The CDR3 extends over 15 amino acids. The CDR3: CASSLDASDYNEQFF. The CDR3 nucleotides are TGTGCCAGCAGCTTGGATGCTAGCGACTACAATGAGCAGTTCTTC.

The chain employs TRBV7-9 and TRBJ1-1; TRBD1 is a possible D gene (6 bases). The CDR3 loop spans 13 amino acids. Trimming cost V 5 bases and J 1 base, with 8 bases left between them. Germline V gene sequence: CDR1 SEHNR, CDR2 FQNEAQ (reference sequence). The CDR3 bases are TGTGCCAGCAGCAAGGGACAGAACACTGAAGCTTTCTTT. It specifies CASSKGQNTEAFF.

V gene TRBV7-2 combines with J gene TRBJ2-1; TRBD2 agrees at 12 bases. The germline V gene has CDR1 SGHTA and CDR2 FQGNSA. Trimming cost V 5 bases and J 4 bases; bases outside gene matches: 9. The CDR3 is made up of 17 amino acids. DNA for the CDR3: TGTGCCAGCAGCCCGCGTTACGGGACTAGCGGGTACAATGAGCAGTTCTTC. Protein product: CASSPRYGTSGYNEQFF. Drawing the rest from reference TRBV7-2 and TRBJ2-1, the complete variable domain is GAGVSQSPSNKVTEKGKDVELRCDPISGHTALYWYRQSLGQGLEFLIYFQGNSAPDKSGLPSDRFSAERTGGSVSTLTIQRTQQEDSAVYLCASSPRYGTSGYNEQFFGPGTRLTVL.

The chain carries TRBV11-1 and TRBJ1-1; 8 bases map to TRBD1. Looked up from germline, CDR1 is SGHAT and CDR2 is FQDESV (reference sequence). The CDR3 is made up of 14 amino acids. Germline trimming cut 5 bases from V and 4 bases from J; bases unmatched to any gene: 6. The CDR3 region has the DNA TGTGCCAGCAGCCCCGGGACAGGTATCACTGAAGCTTTCTTT. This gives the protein CASSPGTGITEAFF.